This T cell receptor beta chain was obtained from a study of tumor-infiltrating lymphocytes in oesophageal squamous cell carcinoma. TCRdb analysed the PCR reads with MiXCR anew, one entry per CDR3 protein. The data hold about 21,000 distinct CDR3 sequences, with 36% observed a single time. CDR3 length: 13 residues. Germline V gene data show CDR1 as SGHTA and CDR2 as FQGTGA. The material sequenced was esophageal tumor tissue. This sequence was found in a male donor with esophageal squamous cell carcinoma. The chain is built from TRBV7-3 and TRBJ2-1; perhaps TRBD2 as D (6 bases). Near its end, the DNA agrees better with TRBJ2-7, so the J call may be wrong. CDR3 DNA: TGTGCCAGCAGCCCCGCGGGATCGGGTGAGCAGTACTTC. Protein product: CASSPAGSGEQYF.